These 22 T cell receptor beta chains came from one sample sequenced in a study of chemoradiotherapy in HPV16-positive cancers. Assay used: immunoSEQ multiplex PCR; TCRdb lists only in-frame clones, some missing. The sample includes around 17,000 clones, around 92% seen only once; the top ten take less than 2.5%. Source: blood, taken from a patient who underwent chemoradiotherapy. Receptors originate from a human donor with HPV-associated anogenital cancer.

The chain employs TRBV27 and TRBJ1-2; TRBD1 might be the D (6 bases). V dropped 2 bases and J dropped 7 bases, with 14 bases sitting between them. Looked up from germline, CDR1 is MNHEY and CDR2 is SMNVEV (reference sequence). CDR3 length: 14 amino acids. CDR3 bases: TGTGCCAGCAGTTTACAGGGGCTGGGGGGTGGCTACACCTTC. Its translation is CASSLQGLGGGYTF.

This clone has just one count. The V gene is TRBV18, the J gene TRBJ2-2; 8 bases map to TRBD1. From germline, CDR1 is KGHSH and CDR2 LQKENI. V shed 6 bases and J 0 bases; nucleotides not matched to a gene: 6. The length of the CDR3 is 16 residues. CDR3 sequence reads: CASSSTGAANTGELFF. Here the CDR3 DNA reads TGTGCCAGCTCGTCGACAGGGGCGGCGAACACCGGGGAGCTGTTTTTT.

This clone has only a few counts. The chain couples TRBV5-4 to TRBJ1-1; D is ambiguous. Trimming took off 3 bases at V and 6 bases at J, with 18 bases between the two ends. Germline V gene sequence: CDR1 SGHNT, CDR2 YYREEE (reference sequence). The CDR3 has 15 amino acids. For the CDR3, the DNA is TGTGCCAGCAGCTCCCCCCCAGGCGGCCCCTCTGAAGCTTTCTTT. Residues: CASSSPPGGPSEAFF.

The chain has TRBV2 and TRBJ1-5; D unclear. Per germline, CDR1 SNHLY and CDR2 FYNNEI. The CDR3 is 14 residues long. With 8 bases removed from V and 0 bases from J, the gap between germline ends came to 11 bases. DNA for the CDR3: TGTGCCAGCGGAAGGGATTTTAGCAATCAGCCCCAGCATTTT. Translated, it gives CASGRDFSNQPQHF.

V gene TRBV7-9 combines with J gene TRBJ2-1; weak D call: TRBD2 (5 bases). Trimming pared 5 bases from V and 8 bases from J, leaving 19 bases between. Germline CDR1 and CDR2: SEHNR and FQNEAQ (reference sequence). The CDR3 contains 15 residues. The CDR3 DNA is TGTGCCAGCAGCAACCCGGGATTCCCCTGGGATGAGCAGTTCTTC. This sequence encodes CASSNPGFPWDEQFF. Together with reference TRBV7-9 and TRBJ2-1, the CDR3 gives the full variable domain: DTGVSQNPRHKITKRGQNVTFRCDPISEHNRLYWYRQTLGQGPEFLTYFQNEAQLEKSRLLSDRFSAERPKGSFSTLEIQRTEQGDSAMYLCASSNPGFPWDEQFFGPGTRLTVL.

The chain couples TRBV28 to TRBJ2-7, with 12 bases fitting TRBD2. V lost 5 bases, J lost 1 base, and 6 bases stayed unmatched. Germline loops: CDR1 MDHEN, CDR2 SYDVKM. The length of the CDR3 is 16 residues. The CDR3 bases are TGTGCCAGCAGTCCCCGGGGACTAGCGGGTTCCTACGAGCAGTACTTC. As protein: CASSPRGLAGSYEQYF.

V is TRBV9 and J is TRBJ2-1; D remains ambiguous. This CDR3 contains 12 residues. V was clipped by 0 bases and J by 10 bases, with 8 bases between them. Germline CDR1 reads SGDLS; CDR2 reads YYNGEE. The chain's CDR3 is CASSVGPSEQFF. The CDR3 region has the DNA TGTGCCAGCAGCGTAGGGCCCAGCGAGCAGTTCTTC.

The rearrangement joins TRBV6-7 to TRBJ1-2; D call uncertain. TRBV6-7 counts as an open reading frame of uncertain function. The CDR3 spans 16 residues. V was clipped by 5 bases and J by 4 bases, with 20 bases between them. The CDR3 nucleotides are TGTGCCAGCAGTGTAGCACGGCGTATAAAGACCTATGGCTACACCTTC. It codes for CASSVARRIKTYGYTF.

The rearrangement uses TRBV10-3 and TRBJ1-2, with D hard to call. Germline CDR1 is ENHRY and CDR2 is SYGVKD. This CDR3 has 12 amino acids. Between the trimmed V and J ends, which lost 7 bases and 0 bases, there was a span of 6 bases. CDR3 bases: TGTGCCATCACGGACGCTAACTATGGCTACACCTTC. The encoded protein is CAITDANYGYTF.

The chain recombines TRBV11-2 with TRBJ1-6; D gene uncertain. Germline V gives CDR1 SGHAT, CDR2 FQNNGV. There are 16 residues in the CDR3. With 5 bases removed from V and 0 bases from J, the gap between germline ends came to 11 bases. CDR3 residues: CASSQYSSSYNSPLHF. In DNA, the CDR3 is TGTGCCAGCAGCCAGTACAGCAGCTCCTATAATTCACCCCTCCACTTT. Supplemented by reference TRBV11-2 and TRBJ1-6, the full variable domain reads EAGVAQSPRYKIIEKRQSVAFWCNPISGHATLYWYQQILGQGPKLLIQFQNNGVVDDSQLPKDRFSAERLKGVDSTLKIQPAKLEDSAVYLCASSQYSSSYNSPLHFGNGTRLTVT.

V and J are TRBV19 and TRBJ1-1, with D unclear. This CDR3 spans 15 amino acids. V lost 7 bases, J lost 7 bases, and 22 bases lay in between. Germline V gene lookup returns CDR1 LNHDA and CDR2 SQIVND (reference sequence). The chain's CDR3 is CASTSLFEGWDEAFF. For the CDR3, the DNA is TGTGCCAGTACTTCCCTATTCGAAGGTTGGGATGAAGCTTTCTTT. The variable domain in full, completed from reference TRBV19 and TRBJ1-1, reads DGGITQSPKYLFRKEGQNVTLSCEQNLNHDAMYWYRQDPGQGLRLIYYSQIVNDFQKGDIAEGYSVSREKKESFPLTVTSAQKNPTAFYLCASTSLFEGWDEAFFGQGTRLTVV.

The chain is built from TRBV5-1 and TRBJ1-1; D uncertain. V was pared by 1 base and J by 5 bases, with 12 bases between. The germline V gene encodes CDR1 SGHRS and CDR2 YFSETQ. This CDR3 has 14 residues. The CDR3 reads CASSLRQRETEAFF. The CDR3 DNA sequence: TGCGCCAGCAGCTTGCGGCAGCGAGAGACTGAAGCTTTCTTT. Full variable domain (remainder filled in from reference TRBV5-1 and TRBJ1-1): KAGVTQTPRYLIKTRGQQVTLSCSPISGHRSVSWYQQTPGQGLQFLFEYFSETQRNKGNFPGRFSGRQFSNSRSEMNVSTLELGDSALYLCASSLRQRETEAFFGQGTRLTVV.

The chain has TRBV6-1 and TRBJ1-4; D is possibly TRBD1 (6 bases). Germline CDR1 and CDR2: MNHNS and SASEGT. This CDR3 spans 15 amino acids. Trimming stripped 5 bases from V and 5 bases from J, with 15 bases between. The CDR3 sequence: CASSIGGTSNEKLFF. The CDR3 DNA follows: TGTGCCAGCAGTATAGGGGGGACAAGCAATGAAAAACTGTTTTTT.

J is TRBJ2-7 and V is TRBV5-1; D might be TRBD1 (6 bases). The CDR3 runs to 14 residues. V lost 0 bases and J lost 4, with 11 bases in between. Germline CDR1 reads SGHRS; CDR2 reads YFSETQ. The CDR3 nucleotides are TGCGCCAGCAGCTTGGGACAGGTGGCTTACGAGCAGTACTTC. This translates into CASSLGQVAYEQYF.

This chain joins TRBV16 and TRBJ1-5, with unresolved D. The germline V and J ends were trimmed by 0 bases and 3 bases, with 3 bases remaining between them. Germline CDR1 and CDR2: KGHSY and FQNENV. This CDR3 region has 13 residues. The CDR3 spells CASSQSFNQPQHF. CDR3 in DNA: TGTGCCAGCAGCCAATCCTTCAATCAGCCCCAGCATTTT. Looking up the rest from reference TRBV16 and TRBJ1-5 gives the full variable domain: GEEVAQTPKHLVRGEGQKAKLYCAPIKGHSYVFWYQQVLKNEFKFLISFQNENVFDETGMPKERFSAKCLPNSPCSLEIQATKLEDSAVYFCASSQSFNQPQHFGDGTRLSIL.

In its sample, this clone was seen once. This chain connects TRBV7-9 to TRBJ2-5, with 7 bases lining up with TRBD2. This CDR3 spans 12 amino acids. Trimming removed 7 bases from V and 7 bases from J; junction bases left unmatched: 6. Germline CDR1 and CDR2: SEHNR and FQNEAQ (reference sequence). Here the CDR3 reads CASNRLAGTQYF. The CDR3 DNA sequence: TGTGCCAGCAATCGACTAGCAGGGACCCAGTACTTC.

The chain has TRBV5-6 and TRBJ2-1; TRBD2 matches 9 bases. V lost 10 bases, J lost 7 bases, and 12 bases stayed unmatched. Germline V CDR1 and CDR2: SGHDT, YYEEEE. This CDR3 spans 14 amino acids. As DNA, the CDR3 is TGTGCCGGCCGTGAAAGCGGGGGGAGGAATGAGCAGTTCTTC. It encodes CAGRESGGRNEQFF. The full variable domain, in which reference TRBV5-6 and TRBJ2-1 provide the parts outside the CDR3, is DAGVTQSPTHLIKTRGQQVTLRCSPKSGHDTVSWYQQALGQGPQFIFQYYEEEERQRGNFPDRFSGHQFPNYSSELNVNALLLGDSALYLCAGRESGGRNEQFFGPGTRLTVL.

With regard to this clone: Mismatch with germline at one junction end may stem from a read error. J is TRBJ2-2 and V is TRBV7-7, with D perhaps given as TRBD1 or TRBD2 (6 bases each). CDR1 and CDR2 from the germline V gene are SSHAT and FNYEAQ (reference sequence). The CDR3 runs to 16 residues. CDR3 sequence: CASSRGRGVGTGELFF. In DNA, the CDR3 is TGTGCTAGCAGCCGCGGTAGGGGGGTCGGCACCGGGGAGCTGTTTTTT.

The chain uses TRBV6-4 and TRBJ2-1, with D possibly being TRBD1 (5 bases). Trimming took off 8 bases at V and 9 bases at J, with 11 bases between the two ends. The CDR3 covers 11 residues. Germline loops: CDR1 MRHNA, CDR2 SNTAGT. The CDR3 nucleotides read TGTGCCAGCTTTAGGGGCCCTGAGCAGTTCTTC. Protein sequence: CASFRGPEQFF.

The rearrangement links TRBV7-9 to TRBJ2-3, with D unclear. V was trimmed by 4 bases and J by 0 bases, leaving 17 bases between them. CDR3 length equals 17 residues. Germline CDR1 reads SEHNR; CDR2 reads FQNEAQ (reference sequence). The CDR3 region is CASSSPSGVTSTDTQYF. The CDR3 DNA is TGTGCCAGCAGCTCCCCAAGTGGGGTCACTAGCACAGATACGCAGTATTTT.

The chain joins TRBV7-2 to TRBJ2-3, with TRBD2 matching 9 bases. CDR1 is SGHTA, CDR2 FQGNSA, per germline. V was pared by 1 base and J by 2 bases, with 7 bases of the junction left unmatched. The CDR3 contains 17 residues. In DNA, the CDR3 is TGTGCCAGCAGCTTAGGAGATCTAGCGGGATACACAGATACGCAGTATTTT. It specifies CASSLGDLAGYTDTQYF.

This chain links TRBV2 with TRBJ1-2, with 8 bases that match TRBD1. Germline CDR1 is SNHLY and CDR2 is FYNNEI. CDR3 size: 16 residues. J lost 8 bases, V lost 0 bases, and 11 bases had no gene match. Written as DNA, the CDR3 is TGTGCCAGCAGTGAAGCCGTCCAGGGGGCCCTCGGAGGCTACACCTTC. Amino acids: CASSEAVQGALGGYTF.